The 8 T cell receptor beta chains below all came from one sample that was sequenced in a study of T cell changes during pregnancy in multiple sclerosis. Some clones are missing from TCRdb's copy, which holds only in-frame ones; the method was immunoSEQ multiplex PCR. The sample yields around 88,000 clones, roughly 94% seen once. The sequencing here drew on peripheral blood, taken after pregnancy. The receptors were sampled from a female donor in good health, enrolled as a control in a pregnancy study.

This clone was counted a single time. V is TRBV2 and J is TRBJ2-6; no clear D gene. The length of the CDR3 is 15 residues. Trimming removed 5 bases from V and 0 bases from J, with 8 bases in between. Per the germline V gene, CDR1 is SNHLY and CDR2 is FYNNEI. CDR3 sequence: CASSKTGSGANVLTF. The CDR3 DNA follows: TGTGCCAGCAGTAAAACGGGCTCTGGGGCCAACGTCCTGACTTTC.

The chain has TRBV5-6 and TRBJ2-2; tentative D call: TRBD1 (5 bases). The germline V gene encodes CDR1 SGHDT and CDR2 YYEEEE. With 0 bases removed from V and 4 bases from J, the gap between germline ends came to 13 bases. The length of the CDR3 is 16 residues. CDR3 protein: CASSLGAGSTTGELFF. The CDR3 nucleotides are TGTGCCAGCAGCTTGGGGGCAGGGTCAACCACCGGGGAGCTGTTTTTT.

This clone was seen only a few times. The rearrangement uses TRBV6-5 and TRBJ2-7; D is possibly TRBD2 (7 bases). The CDR3 totals 16 residues. Trimming shortened V by 0 bases and J by 2 bases, and 14 bases separated the two germline ends. The germline V gene encodes CDR1 MNHEY and CDR2 SVGAGI. CDR3 sequence: CASSYSLAGATYEQYF. The CDR3 bases are TGTGCCAGCAGTTACTCCCTGGCGGGGGCTACCTACGAGCAGTACTTC.

The rearrangement joins TRBV5-8 to TRBJ1-1; D might be TRBD1 (6 bases). Trimming took 4 bases from V and 6 from J, leaving 13 bases between them. CDR3 length: 13 amino acids. Germline-derived CDR1 and CDR2 are SGHTS and YDEGEE. The CDR3 DNA is TGTGCCAGCAGCCTGTTCAGGGGCGCTGAAGCTTTCTTT. Translation: CASSLFRGAEAFF.

V gene TRBV7-2 combines with J gene TRBJ2-7; no clear D gene. The CDR3 is 14 amino acids. Trimming pared 5 bases from V and 3 bases from J, leaving 14 bases between. Germline-derived CDR1 and CDR2 are SGHTA and FQGNSA. CDR3 loop: CASSPHGQNYEQYF. The CDR3 bases are TGTGCCAGCAGCCCCCATGGGCAGAACTACGAGCAGTACTTC.

This rearrangement joins TRBV19 to TRBJ2-1; 10 positions agree with TRBD2. Germline V gives CDR1 LNHDA, CDR2 SQIVND (reference sequence). CDR3 length: 16 amino acids. Unmatched junction bases numbered 13, after V lost 10 bases and J lost 4 bases. CDR3: CATATLSGGEYNEQFF. The CDR3 coding sequence is TGTGCCACCGCGACTCTCAGCGGGGGGGAGTACAATGAGCAGTTCTTC.

CDR3 sequence (DNA): TGTGCCAGCAGTCCCGCGGTAAATGAGCAGTTCTTC. Protein: CASSPAVNEQFF. J is TRBJ2-1 and V is TRBV28; D remains ambiguous. The CDR3 runs to 12 residues. V lost 5 bases to trimming and J lost 7 bases, with 9 bases between them. Germline assignment: CDR1 MDHEN and CDR2 SYDVKM.

The chain joins TRBV2 to TRBJ2-3; D is unclear. Germline V gene data show CDR1 as SNHLY and CDR2 as FYNNEI. Trimming pared 2 bases from V and 3 bases from J, leaving 6 bases between. This CDR3 comprises 13 residues. The CDR3 sequence: CASSEPYTDTQYF. CDR3 nucleotide sequence: TGTGCCAGCAGTGAACCGTATACAGATACGCAGTATTTT. Combining the CDR3 with reference TRBV2 and TRBJ2-3 gives the whole variable domain EPEVTQTPSHQVTQMGQEVILRCVPISNHLYFYWYRQILGQKVEFLVSFYNNEISEKSEIFDDQFSVERPDGSNFTLKIRSTKLEDSAMYFCASSEPYTDTQYFGPGTRLTVL.